This TCR beta chain was sequenced during a study of shared clonotypes between healthy human individuals. About this clone itself: Antigen: not known.

The study, taken as a whole, reports: Richness estimates generally favored naive over memory subsets. Rarefaction revealed incomplete sorted-subset sequencing despite large depth. Represented diversity, genetic and exposure-history alike, was limited by few donors. Clonotype sharing among donors was thought likely to change with sequencing depth.

Data came from immunoSEQ multiplex PCR; TCRdb stores just in-frame clones and leaves some out. This sample carries about 2.5 million clones, around 93% of them seen once, and the ten largest clones take approximately 0.41%. The germline V gene has CDR1 SGDLS and CDR2 YYNGEE. V lost 0 bases and J lost 4; bases outside the gene matches: 5. The CDR3 has 15 amino acids. This sequence was found in a man aged 18 to 29 in good health. Some clones in this sample may be carry-over from other donors' samples. Sequencing was carried out using naive CD4+ T cells from PBMCs. Subset given: CD45RA+ positively selected. J is TRBJ2-5 and V is TRBV9; 8 bases are shared with TRBD2. The CDR3 region has the DNA TGTGCCAGCAGCGTAGAAGGTCGGGAGGGAGAGACCCAGTACTTC. It codes for CASSVEGREGETQYF.